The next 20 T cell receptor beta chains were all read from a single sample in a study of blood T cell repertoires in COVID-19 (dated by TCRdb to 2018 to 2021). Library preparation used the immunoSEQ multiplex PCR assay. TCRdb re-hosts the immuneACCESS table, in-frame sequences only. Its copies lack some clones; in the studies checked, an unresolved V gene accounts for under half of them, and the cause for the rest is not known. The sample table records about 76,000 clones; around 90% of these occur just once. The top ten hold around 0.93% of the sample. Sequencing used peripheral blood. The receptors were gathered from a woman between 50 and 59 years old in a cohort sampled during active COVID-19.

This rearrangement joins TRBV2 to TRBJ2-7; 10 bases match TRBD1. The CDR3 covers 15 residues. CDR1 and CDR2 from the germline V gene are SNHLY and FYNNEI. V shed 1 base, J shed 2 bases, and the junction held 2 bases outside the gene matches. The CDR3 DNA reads TGTGCCAGCAGTGAAGAAGGGACAGGGGCCTACGAGCAGTACTTC. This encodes CASSEEGTGAYEQYF.

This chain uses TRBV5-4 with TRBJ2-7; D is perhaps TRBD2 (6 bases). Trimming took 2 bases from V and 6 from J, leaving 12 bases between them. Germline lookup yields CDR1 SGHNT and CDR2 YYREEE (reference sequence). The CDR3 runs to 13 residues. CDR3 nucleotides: TGTGCCAGCAGCTTCACACAGGAGGGCGAGCAGTACTTC. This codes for CASSFTQEGEQYF.

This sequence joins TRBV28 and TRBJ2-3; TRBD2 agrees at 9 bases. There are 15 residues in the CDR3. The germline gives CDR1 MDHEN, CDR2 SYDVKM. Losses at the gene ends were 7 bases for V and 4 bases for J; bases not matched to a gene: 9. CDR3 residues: CASIQFSGSADTQYF. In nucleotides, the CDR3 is TGTGCCAGCATCCAATTTAGCGGGAGTGCAGATACGCAGTATTTT.

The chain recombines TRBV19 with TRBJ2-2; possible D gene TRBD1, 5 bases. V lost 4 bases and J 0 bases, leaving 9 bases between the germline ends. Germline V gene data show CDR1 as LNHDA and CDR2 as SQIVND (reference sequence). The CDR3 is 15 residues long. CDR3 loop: CASSKGWTNTGELFF. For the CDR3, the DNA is TGTGCCAGTAGTAAGGGGTGGACGAACACCGGGGAGCTGTTTTTT.

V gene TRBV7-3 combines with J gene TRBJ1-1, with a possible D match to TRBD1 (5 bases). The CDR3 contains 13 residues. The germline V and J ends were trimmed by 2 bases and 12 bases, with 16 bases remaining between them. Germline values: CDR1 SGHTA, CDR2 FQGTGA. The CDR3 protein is CASSLDPSGETFF. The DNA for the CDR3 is TGTGCCAGCAGCTTAGACCCCTCGGGGGAAACTTTCTTT.

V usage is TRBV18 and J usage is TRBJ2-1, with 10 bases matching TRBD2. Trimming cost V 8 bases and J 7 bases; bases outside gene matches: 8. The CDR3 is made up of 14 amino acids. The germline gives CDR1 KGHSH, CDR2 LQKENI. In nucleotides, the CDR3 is TGTGCCAGCCGAGCGGGAGGGCCTTATAATGAGCAGTTCTTC. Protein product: CASRAGGPYNEQFF.

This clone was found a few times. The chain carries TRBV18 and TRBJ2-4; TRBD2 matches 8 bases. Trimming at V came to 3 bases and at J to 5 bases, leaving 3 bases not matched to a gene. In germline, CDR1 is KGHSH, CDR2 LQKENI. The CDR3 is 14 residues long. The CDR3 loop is CASSPSGTENIQYF. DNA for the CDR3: TGTGCCAGCTCACCTAGCGGGACGGAAAACATTCAGTACTTC.

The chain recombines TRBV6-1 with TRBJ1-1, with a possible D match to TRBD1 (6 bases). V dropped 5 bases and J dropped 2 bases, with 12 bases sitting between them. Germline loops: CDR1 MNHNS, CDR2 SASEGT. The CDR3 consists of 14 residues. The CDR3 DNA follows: TGTGCCAGCAGTCTTCAGGGGATAAACACTGAAGCTTTCTTT. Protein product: CASSLQGINTEAFF.

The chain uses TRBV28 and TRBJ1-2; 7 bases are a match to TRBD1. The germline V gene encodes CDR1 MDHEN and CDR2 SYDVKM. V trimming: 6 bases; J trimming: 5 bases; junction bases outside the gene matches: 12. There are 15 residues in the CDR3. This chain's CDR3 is CASRGPGGQQYGYTF. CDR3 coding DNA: TGTGCCAGCAGGGGACCAGGGGGGCAACAATATGGCTACACCTTC.

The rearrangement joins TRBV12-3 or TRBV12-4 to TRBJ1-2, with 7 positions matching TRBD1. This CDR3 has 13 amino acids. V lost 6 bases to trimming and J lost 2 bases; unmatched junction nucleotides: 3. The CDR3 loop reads CASRSGQNYGYTF. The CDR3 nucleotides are TGTGCCAGCAGGTCGGGACAGAACTATGGCTACACCTTC.

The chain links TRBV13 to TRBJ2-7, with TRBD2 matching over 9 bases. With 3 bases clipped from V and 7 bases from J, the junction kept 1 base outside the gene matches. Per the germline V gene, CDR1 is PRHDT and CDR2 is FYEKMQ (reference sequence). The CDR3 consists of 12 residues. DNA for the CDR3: TGTGCCAGCAGCTTTAGCGGGAGAGAGCAGTACTTC. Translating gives CASSFSGREQYF.

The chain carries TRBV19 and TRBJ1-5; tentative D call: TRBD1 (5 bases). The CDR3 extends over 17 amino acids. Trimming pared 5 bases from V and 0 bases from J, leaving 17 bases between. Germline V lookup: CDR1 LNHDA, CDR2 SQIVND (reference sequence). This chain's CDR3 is CASSPRGGGDSNQPQHF. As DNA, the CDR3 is TGTGCCAGTAGTCCTCGTGGCGGGGGGGATAGCAATCAGCCCCAGCATTTT.

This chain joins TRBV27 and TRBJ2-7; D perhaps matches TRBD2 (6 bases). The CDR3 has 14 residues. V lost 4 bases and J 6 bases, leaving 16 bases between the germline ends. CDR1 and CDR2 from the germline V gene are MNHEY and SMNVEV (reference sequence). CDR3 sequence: CASSYGGEGGEQYF. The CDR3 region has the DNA TGTGCCAGCAGTTACGGGGGAGAAGGCGGCGAGCAGTACTTC.

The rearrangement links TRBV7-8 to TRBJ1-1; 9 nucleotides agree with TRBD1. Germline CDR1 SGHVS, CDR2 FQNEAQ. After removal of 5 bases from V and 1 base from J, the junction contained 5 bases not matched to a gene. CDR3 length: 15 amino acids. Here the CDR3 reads CASSRGGQGNTEAFF. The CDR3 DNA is TGTGCCAGCAGCCGAGGGGGACAGGGGAACACTGAAGCTTTCTTT.

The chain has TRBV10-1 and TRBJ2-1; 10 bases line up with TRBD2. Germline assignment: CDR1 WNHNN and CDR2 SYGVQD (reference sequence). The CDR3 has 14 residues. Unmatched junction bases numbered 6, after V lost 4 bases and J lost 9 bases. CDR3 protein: CASSALAGVAEQFF. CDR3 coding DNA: TGCGCCAGCAGTGCGCTAGCGGGAGTAGCTGAGCAGTTCTTC.

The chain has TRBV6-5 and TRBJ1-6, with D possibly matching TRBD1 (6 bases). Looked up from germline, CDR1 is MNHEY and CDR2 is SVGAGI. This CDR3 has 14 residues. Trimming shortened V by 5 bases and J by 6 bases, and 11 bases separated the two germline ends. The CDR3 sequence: CASSRGTSNSPLHF. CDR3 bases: TGTGCCAGCAGTCGTGGGACAAGTAATTCACCCCTCCACTTT.

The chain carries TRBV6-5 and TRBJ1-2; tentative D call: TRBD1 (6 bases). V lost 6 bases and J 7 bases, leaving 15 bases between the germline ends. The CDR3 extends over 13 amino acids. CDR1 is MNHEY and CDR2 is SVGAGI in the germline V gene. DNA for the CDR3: TGTGCCAGCAGAGGACAGAGGGATTCTGGCTACACCTTC. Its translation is CASRGQRDSGYTF.

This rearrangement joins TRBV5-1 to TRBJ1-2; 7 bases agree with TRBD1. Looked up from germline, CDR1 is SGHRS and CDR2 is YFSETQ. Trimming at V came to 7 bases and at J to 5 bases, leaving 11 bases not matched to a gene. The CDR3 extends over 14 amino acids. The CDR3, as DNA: TGCGCCAGCGGACCCGGGACAGCACCTTATGGCTACACCTTC. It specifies CASGPGTAPYGYTF.

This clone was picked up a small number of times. The CDR3 is CASSYGDGQYNEQFF. In DNA, the CDR3 is TGTGCCAGCAGTTACGGGGACGGACAGTACAATGAGCAGTTCTTC. The genes are TRBV6-6 and TRBJ2-1; possibly TRBD1 for D (6 bases). The CDR3 is made up of 15 amino acids. Germline lookup yields CDR1 MNHNY and CDR2 SVGAGI (reference sequence). Between the trimmed V and J ends, which lost 2 bases and 4 bases, there was a span of 12 bases.

The CDR3 is CAWSGTGYEQYF. CDR3 DNA: TGTGCCTGGAGTGGGACAGGCTACGAGCAGTACTTC. The gene calls are TRBV30 and TRBJ2-7; the match to TRBD1 covers 7 bases. The V gene's germline CDR1 is GTSNPN and CDR2 SVGIG (reference sequence). The CDR3 consists of 12 residues. V shed 1 base, J shed 3 bases, and the junction held 0 bases outside the gene matches.